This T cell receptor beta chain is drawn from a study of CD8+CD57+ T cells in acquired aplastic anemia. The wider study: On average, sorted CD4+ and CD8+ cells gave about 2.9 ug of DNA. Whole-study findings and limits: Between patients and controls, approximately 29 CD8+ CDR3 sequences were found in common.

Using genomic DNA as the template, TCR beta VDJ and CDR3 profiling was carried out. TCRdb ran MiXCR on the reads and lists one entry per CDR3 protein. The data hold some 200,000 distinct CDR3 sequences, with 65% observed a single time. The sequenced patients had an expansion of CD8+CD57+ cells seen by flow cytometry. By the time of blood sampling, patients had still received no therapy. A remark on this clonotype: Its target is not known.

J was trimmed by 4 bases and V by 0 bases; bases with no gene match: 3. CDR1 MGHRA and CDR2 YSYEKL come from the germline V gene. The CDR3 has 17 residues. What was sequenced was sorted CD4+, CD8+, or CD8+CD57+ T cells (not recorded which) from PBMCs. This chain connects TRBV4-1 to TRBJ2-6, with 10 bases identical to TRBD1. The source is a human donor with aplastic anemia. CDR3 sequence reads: CASSQEGQGLGANVLTF. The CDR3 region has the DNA TGCGCCAGCAGCCAAGAGGGACAGGGGCTCGGGGCCAACGTCCTGACTTTC.